Below, one T cell receptor beta chain is given with its context. Antigen: not known. Mismatch with germline at one junction end may stem from a read error. Germline CDR1 and CDR2: SGDLS and YYNGEE. The CDR3 spans 15 residues. This entry belongs to a study of cytomegalovirus exposure and HLA in healthy donors. Study at large: Assignment to the Caucasian-associated ancestry cluster applied to 81% of the approximately 400 genotyped donors. The study, taken as a whole, reports: Despite most TCR sequences being rare, some public TCRs occurred in many donors. A later analysis reportedly identified an Asian-associated ancestry cluster as carrying fewer N-insertions than the roughly 700-donor mean. HLA allele associations emerged for around 15,000 TCR beta sequences in a later analysis, at 0.05 false discovery rate.

A multiplex PCR was run with 60 Vbeta primers and 13 Jbeta primers. This table comes from immunoSEQ multiplex PCR, and its TCRdb copy is limited to in-frame clones, with some not included. The sample lists some 130,000 clones, 66% occurring once. The origin of this receptor is a human donor in good health. Sequences were obtained from PBMCs. The chain is built from TRBV9 and TRBJ2-3; D gene ambiguous. The CDR3 DNA reads as TGTGCCAGCAGCGTAGGTTGGTCCCGCACAGATGCGCAGTATTTT. Its protein product is CASSVGWSRTDAQYF.